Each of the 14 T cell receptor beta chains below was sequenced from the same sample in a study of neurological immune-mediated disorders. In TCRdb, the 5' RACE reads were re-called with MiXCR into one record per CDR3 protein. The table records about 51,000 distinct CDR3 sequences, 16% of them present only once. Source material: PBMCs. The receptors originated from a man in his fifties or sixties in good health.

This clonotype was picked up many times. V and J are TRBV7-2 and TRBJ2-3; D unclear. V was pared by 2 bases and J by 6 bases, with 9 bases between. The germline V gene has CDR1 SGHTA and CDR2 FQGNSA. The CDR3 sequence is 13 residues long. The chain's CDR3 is CASSLQNMDTQYF. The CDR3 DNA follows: TGTGCCAGCAGCTTACAGAATATGGATACGCAGTATTTT.

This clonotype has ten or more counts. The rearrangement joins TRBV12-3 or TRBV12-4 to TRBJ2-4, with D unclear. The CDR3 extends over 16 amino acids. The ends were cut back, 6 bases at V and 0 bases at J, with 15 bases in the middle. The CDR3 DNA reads TGTGCCAGCAGCCCCAGTGGGCCTCTAGCCAAAAACATTCAGTACTTC. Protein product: CASSPSGPLAKNIQYF.

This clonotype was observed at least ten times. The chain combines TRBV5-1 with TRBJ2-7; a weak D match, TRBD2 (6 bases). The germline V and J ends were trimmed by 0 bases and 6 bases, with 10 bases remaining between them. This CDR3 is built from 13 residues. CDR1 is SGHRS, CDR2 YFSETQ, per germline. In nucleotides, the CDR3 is TGCGCCAGCAGCTTGGGACTAGTAGCCGAGCAGTACTTC. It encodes CASSLGLVAEQYF.

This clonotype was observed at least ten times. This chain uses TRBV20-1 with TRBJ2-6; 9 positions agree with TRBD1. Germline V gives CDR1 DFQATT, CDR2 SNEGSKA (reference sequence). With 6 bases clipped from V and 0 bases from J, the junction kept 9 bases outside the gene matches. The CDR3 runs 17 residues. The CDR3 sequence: CSAMTGGGLSGANVLTF. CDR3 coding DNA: TGCAGTGCAATGACAGGGGGAGGACTCTCTGGGGCCAACGTCCTGACTTTC.

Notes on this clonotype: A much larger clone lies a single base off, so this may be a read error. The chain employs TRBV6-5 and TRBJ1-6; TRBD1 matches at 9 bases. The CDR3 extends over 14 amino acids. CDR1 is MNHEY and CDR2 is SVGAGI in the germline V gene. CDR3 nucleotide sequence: TGTGCCAGCAGTACCTGGACAGGGGATTCACCCCACCACTTT. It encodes CASSTWTGDSPHHF.

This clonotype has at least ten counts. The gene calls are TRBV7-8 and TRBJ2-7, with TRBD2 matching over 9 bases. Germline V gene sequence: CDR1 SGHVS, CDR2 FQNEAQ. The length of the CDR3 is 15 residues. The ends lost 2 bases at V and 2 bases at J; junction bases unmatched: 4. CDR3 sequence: CASSLSTSGTYEQYF. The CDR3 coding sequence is TGTGCCAGCAGCTTATCGACTAGCGGTACCTACGAGCAGTACTTC. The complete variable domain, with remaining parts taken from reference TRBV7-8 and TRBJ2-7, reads GAGVSQSPRYKVAKRGQDVALRCDPISGHVSLFWYQQALGQGPEFLTYFQNEAQLDKSGLPSDRFFAERPEGSVSTLKIQRTQQEDSAVYLCASSLSTSGTYEQYFGPGTRLTVT.

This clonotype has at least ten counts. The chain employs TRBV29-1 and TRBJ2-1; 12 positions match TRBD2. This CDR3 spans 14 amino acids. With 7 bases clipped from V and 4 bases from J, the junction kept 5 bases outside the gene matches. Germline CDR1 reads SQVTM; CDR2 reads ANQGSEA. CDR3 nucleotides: TGCAGCGCCCGGACTAGCGGGACATACAATGAGCAGTTCTTC. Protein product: CSARTSGTYNEQFF.

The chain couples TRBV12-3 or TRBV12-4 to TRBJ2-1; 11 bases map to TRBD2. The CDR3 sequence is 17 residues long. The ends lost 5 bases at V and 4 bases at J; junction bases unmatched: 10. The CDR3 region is CASSPTTGTSGYNEQFF. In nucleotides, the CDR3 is TGTGCCAGCAGTCCCACAACCGGGACTAGCGGATACAATGAGCAGTTCTTC.

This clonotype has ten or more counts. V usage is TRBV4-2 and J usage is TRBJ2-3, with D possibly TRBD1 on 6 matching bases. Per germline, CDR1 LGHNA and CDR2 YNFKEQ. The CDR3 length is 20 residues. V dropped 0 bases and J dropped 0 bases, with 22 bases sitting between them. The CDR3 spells CASSQERTSGQGISTDTQYF. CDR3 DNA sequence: TGTGCCAGCAGCCAAGAACGCACATCGGGCCAGGGGATAAGCACAGATACGCAGTATTTT.

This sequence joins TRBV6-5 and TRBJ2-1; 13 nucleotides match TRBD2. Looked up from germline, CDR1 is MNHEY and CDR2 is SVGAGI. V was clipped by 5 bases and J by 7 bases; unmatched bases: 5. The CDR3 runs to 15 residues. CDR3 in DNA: TGTGCCAGCAGTCCACGGACTAGCGGGAGAAATGAGCAGTTCTTC. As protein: CASSPRTSGRNEQFF.

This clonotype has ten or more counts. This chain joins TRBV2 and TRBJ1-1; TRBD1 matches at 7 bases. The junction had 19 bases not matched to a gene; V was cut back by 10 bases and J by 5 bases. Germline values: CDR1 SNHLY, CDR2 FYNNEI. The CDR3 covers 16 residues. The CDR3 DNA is TGTGCCACCCCCTCTTCGACAGGGCTGACGGGTACTGAAGCTTTCTTT. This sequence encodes CATPSSTGLTGTEAFF.

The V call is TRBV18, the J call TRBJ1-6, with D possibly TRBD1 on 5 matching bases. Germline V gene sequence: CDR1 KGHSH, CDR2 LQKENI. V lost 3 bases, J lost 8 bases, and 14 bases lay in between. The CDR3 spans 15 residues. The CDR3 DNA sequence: TGTGCCAGCTCACCGGGACCTCGGGGGTATTCACCCCTCCACTTT. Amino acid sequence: CASSPGPRGYSPLHF.

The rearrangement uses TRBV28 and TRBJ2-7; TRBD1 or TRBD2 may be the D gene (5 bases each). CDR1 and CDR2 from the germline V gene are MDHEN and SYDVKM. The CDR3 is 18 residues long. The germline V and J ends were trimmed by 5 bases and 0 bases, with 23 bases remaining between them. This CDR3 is CASSQGTYWLPSSYEQYF. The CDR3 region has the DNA TGTGCCAGCAGTCAAGGGACCTATTGGCTCCCCAGCTCCTACGAGCAGTACTTC.

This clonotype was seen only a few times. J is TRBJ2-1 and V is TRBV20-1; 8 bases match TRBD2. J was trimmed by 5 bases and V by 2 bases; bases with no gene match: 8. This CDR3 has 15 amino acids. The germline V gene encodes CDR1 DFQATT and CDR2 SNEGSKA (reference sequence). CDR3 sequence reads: CSARPLSGKNNEQFF. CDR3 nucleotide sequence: TGCAGTGCTAGACCTCTTAGCGGGAAGAACAATGAGCAGTTCTTC.